These 9 T cell receptor beta chains originate from one sample sequenced in a study of OX40 agonist ivuxolimab in advanced cancers. The method was immunoSEQ multiplex PCR; TCRdb's version includes in-frame clones alone and lacks a portion of them. This table has more than 25,000 clones, roughly four fifths appearing once. The material sequenced was CD4+ or CD8+ T cells sorted from blood, taken in a trial of the OX40 agonist ivuxolimab. The source of these receptors is an adult with an advanced solid tumor such as melanoma, head and neck, liver or kidney cancer.

This clone appeared a few times. The rearrangement uses TRBV6-5 and TRBJ1-2, with D maybe TRBD1 (5 bases). Trimming removed 6 bases from V and 3 bases from J, with 14 bases in between. In germline, CDR1 is MNHEY, CDR2 SVGAGI. This CDR3 spans 14 amino acids. CDR3 region: CASSYDGAYYGYTF. As DNA, the CDR3 is TGTGCCAGCAGCTACGACGGGGCTTACTATGGCTACACCTTC.

There are a few counts of this clone. The chain links TRBV30 to TRBJ1-2, with TRBD1 matching over 7 bases. The junction had 11 bases not matched to a gene; V was cut back by 7 bases and J by 3 bases. Per the germline V gene, CDR1 is GTSNPN and CDR2 is SVGIG (reference sequence). The CDR3 totals 14 residues. CDR3 in DNA: TGTGCCTTCCAGCCGGGACAGAAAGACTATGGCTACACCTTC. Translated, it gives CAFQPGQKDYGYTF.

This chain uses TRBV5-1 with TRBJ1-4; 8 nucleotides match TRBD1. The CDR3 loop spans 16 amino acids. Germline V lookup: CDR1 SGHRS, CDR2 YFSETQ. The V and J ends lost 0 bases and 6 bases, in that order; junction bases with no gene match: 7. The DNA of the CDR3 is TGCGCCAGCAGCTTGGCTCCGGGACAGGAACATGAAAAACTGTTTTTT. Translating it yields CASSLAPGQEHEKLFF.

The V and J genes are TRBV25-1 and TRBJ1-1, with 8 bases that match TRBD1. This CDR3 is built from 15 residues. V lost 3 bases to trimming and J lost 1 base; unmatched junction nucleotides: 4. The germline gives CDR1 MGHDK, CDR2 SYGVNS. The CDR3 is CASSDTGTGNTEAFF. In DNA, the CDR3 is TGTGCCAGCAGTGATACGGGGACAGGGAACACTGAAGCTTTCTTT.

The sample holds a few counts of this clone. The gene calls are TRBV6-5 and TRBJ2-7, with TRBD1 matching 8 bases. Losses at the gene ends were 5 bases for V and 3 bases for J; bases not matched to a gene: 0. Per the germline V gene, CDR1 is MNHEY and CDR2 is SVGAGI. The CDR3 is 12 amino acids. As DNA, the CDR3 is TGTGCCAGCAGTGACAGGGGCTACGAGCAGTACTTC. Amino acids: CASSDRGYEQYF.

This clone has only a few counts. The same CDR3 can be traced to other DNA sequences in this sample. The chain recombines TRBV19 with TRBJ1-1; weak D call: TRBD1 (5 bases). Per germline, CDR1 LNHDA and CDR2 SQIVND (reference sequence). V lost 1 base and J lost 5, with 11 bases in between. The CDR3 is made up of 14 amino acids. The CDR3 DNA is TGTGCCAGTAGTATAGGGGGCGCAGGAACTGAAGCTTTCTTT. Translating it yields CASSIGGAGTEAFF.

This chain joins TRBV6-1 and TRBJ1-1; D remains unclear. Germline CDR1 MNHNS, CDR2 SASEGT. The CDR3 is 11 residues long. The V end lost 10 bases, the J end lost 6 bases, and 12 bases lay between the germline ends. CDR3 nucleotides: TGTGCCAACTCGGAGGGCGCTGAAGCTTTCTTT. It encodes CANSEGAEAFF.

The chain links TRBV7-9 to TRBJ2-7; maybe TRBD2 (7 bases). V gave up 5 bases and J gave up 0 bases, with 20 bases separating them. Germline V gene data show CDR1 as SEHNR and CDR2 as FQNEAQ (reference sequence). CDR3 length: 17 residues. For the CDR3, the DNA is TGTGCCAGCAGCCTCAGGTTGACGGGGGGCCTCTCCTACGAGCAGTACTTC. Residues: CASSLRLTGGLSYEQYF.

The rearrangement uses TRBV6-5 and TRBJ2-2; weak D call: TRBD1 (6 bases). Germline V gene lookup returns CDR1 MNHEY and CDR2 SVGAGI. The CDR3 is 13 amino acids. The V end was cut by 6 bases, the J end by 7 bases, with 12 bases between. The CDR3 nucleotides read TGTGCCAGCAGCCGCACAGGGATCGGGGAGCTGTTTTTT. Encoded protein: CASSRTGIGELFF.